This T cell receptor (beta chain) was found in a study of T cell changes during pregnancy in multiple sclerosis. This clone was recorded only once. Only in-frame clones appear in the TCRdb table, and some are missing; sequencing was by immunoSEQ multiplex PCR. This table has about 13,000 clones, roughly 90% appearing once. The V and J ends lost 5 bases and 5 bases respectively, with 6 bases between them. The length of the CDR3 is 12 residues. From germline, CDR1 is SGHTA and CDR2 FQGTGA. This clonotype was obtained from a female donor in good health, enrolled as a control in a pregnancy study. This sample comprised CD8+ T cells from peripheral blood mononuclear cells, obtained after pregnancy. The genes are TRBV7-3 and TRBJ2-2; D is unresolved. CDR3 sequence reads: CASSPRTGELFF. As DNA, the CDR3 is TGTGCCAGCAGCCCCAGAACCGGGGAGCTGTTTTTT.